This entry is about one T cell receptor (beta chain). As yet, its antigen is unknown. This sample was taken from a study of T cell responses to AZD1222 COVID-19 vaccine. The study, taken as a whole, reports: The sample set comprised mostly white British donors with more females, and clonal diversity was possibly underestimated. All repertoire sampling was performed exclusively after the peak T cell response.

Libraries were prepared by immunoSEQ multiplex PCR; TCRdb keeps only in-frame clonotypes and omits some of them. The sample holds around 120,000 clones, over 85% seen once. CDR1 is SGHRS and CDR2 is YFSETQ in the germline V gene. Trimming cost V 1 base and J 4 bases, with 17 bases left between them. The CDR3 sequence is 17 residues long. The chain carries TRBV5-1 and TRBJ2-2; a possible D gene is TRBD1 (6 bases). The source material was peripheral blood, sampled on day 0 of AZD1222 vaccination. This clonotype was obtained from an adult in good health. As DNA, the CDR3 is TGCGCCAGCAGCTTGCTCTTTTCAGGGGACGGCACCGGGGAGCTGTTTTTT. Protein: CASSLLFSGDGTGELFF.